The 27 T cell receptor beta chains below were found in one sample sequenced in a study of patients and donors after allogeneic stem cell transplantation. MiXCR, run by TCRdb on the RT-PCR reads, gives a single entry per CDR3 protein. The sample yields some 31,000 distinct CDR3 sequences, more than 35% seen once. Sequencing was performed on blood, either unsorted or a sorted T cell fraction (not recorded which). The receptors were sampled from a human donor who was either an allogeneic HSCT recipient or a stem cell or donor lymphocyte infusion donor (not recorded which). It is not recorded whose cells these are; they may come from a transplant donor.

The chain employs TRBV15 and TRBJ2-1; maybe TRBD2 (6 bases). V dropped 4 bases and J dropped 9 bases, with 22 bases sitting between them. Germline loops: CDR1 LNHNV, CDR2 YYDKDF (reference sequence). CDR3 size: 16 residues. This CDR3 reads CATSISAGSSTIEQFF. In DNA, the CDR3 is TGTGCCACCAGCATCTCGGCGGGGTCGTCTACAATTGAGCAGTTCTTC. The whole variable domain, remainder taken from reference TRBV15 and TRBJ2-1, is DAMVIQNPRYQVTQFGKPVTLSCSQTLNHNVMYWYQQKSSQAPKLLFHYYDKDFNNEADTPDNFQSRRPNTSFCFLDIRSPGLGDTAMYLCATSISAGSSTIEQFFGPGTRLTVL.

The chain uses TRBV20-1 and TRBJ2-1; TRBD2 matches at 9 bases. This CDR3 has 13 amino acids. Germline values: CDR1 DFQATT, CDR2 SNEGSKA (reference sequence). The V gene end was trimmed by 7 bases and the J gene end by 6 bases; junction bases not matched to a gene: 7. Here the CDR3 DNA reads TGCAGTGGGGGGGGTAGCGGGAGCAATGAGCAGTTCTTC. Its protein is CSGGGSGSNEQFF.

The chain uses TRBV12-3 or TRBV12-4 and TRBJ1-1, with D unresolved. The germline V and J ends were trimmed by 8 bases and 3 bases, with 10 bases remaining between them. The CDR3 contains 12 residues. CDR3: CASAISYTEAFF. The CDR3 DNA is TGTGCCAGCGCTATTTCCTACACTGAAGCTTTCTTT.

This clonotype was recorded a few times. The V gene is TRBV29-1, the J gene TRBJ2-5, with D uncertain. CDR1 SQVTM and CDR2 ANQGSEA come from the germline V gene. CDR3 length: 13 amino acids. V was shortened by 3 bases and J by 5 bases, with 13 bases between the two germline ends. CDR3 protein: CSVDTEKTETQYF. The CDR3 DNA sequence: TGCAGCGTTGATACCGAAAAGACGGAGACCCAGTACTTC.

This clonotype was counted many times. V gene TRBV20-1 combines with J gene TRBJ2-1; D tentatively fits TRBD1 or TRBD2 (6 bases each). Trimming left V 6 bases short and J 4 bases short, with 16 bases between. Germline-derived CDR1 and CDR2 are DFQATT and SNEGSKA (reference sequence). The CDR3 totals 14 residues. CDR3 bases: TGCAGTGCGATCCCGGGGGCACATTACAATGAGCAGTTCTTC. This sequence encodes CSAIPGAHYNEQFF.

The rearrangement links TRBV3-1 to TRBJ1-5; D call uncertain. This CDR3 spans 14 amino acids. Per the germline V gene, CDR1 is LGHDT and CDR2 is YNNKEL (reference sequence). The V and J ends lost 2 bases and 3 bases respectively, with 8 bases between them. The CDR3 bases are TGTGCCAGCAGCCAAAACAGACTCAATCAGCCCCAGCATTTT. It yields the protein CASSQNRLNQPQHF.

This clonotype appeared many times. The chain carries TRBV20-1 and TRBJ1-5, with a tentative D call TRBD1 (5 bases). Germline-derived CDR1 and CDR2 are DFQATT and SNEGSKA (reference sequence). The CDR3 length is 15 residues. The ends were cut back, 0 bases at V and 4 bases at J, with 13 bases in the middle. The CDR3 region is CSARDGSRGNQPQHF. The CDR3 region has the DNA TGCAGTGCTAGAGACGGGAGTAGGGGAAATCAGCCCCAGCATTTT.

The chain joins TRBV11-2 to TRBJ1-2; 8 bases match TRBD1. Germline V gene sequence: CDR1 SGHAT, CDR2 FQNNGV. V lost 6 bases and J lost 5; bases outside the gene matches: 14. The CDR3 has 16 residues. This chain's CDR3 is CASSYTGTGSWYGYTF. The DNA for the CDR3 is TGTGCCAGCAGTTATACCGGGACAGGATCCTGGTATGGCTACACCTTC.

This chain connects TRBV11-3 to TRBJ2-1; D is perhaps TRBD2 (5 bases). The CDR3 loop spans 14 amino acids. Germline CDR1 and CDR2: SGHNT and YENEEA. The ends were cut back, 4 bases at V and 9 bases at J, with 16 bases in the middle. The DNA for the CDR3 is TGTGCCAGCAGCTCAAGGAGGCCACGGAGTGAGCAGTTCTTC. It is translated as CASSSRRPRSEQFF.

The chain uses TRBV5-1 and TRBJ1-1; weak D call: TRBD1 (5 bases). V was clipped by 4 bases and J by 1 base, with 11 bases between them. The CDR3 length is 14 residues. Germline values: CDR1 SGHRS, CDR2 YFSETQ. The CDR3 loop reads CASSGDGWNTEAFF. The DNA for the CDR3 is TGCGCCAGCAGCGGGGACGGTTGGAACACTGAAGCTTTCTTT.

This clonotype came up a few times. This chain joins TRBV7-2 and TRBJ1-1, with D perhaps TRBD1 (5 bases). The length of the CDR3 is 16 residues. The germline V and J ends were trimmed by 1 base and 1 base, with 13 bases remaining between them. In germline, CDR1 is SGHTA, CDR2 FQGNSA. CDR3: CASSLVGGFANTEAFF. As DNA, the CDR3 is TGTGCCAGCAGCTTAGTTGGGGGATTTGCGAACACTGAAGCTTTCTTT. Using reference TRBV7-2 and TRBJ1-1 for the parts outside the CDR3, the full variable domain is GAGVSQSPSNKVTEKGKDVELRCDPISGHTALYWYRQSLGQGLEFLIYFQGNSAPDKSGLPSDRFSAERTGGSVSTLTIQRTQQEDSAVYLCASSLVGGFANTEAFFGQGTRLTVV.

The chain uses TRBV7-9 and TRBJ1-5; the match to TRBD1 covers 10 bases. This CDR3 spans 19 amino acids. V gave up 0 bases and J gave up 2 bases; unmatched junction bases: 10. Germline V gene data show CDR1 as SEHNR and CDR2 as FQNEAQ (reference sequence). This CDR3 reads CASSLAHVTGGRGNQPQHF. In DNA, the CDR3 is TGTGCCAGCAGCTTAGCGCATGTGACAGGGGGCAGAGGCAATCAGCCCCAGCATTTT.

The J gene is TRBJ2-3, the V gene TRBV24-1; no clear D. This CDR3 region has 13 residues. V was trimmed by 2 bases and J by 3 bases, leaving 5 bases between them. Germline V gene data show CDR1 as KGHDR and CDR2 as SFDVKD. The CDR3 bases are TGTGCCACCAGTGATTCCCGAACAGATACGCAGTATTTT. Translating gives CATSDSRTDTQYF.

This clonotype was seen repeatedly, ten times or more. The CDR3 DNA reads as TGTGCCAGCAGCTTAACGCGTAATCAGCCCCAGCATTTT. Translation: CASSLTRNQPQHF. V gene TRBV11-2 combines with J gene TRBJ1-5; D gene ambiguous. Germline loops: CDR1 SGHAT, CDR2 FQNNGV. Deletions cut 2 bases from V and 4 bases from J, with 6 bases between. This CDR3 region has 13 residues.

The chain is built from TRBV7-2 and TRBJ1-2; D gene ambiguous. V was pared by 7 bases and J by 2 bases, with 20 bases between. The CDR3 covers 16 residues. Germline CDR1 reads SGHTA; CDR2 reads FQGNSA. The chain's CDR3 is CASTLAPWTPNYGYTF. The CDR3 coding sequence is TGTGCCAGCACCCTGGCCCCCTGGACGCCAAACTATGGCTACACCTTC.

V is TRBV18 and J is TRBJ2-2, with 9 bases fitting TRBD1. There are 14 residues in the CDR3. Germline V gene data show CDR1 as KGHSH and CDR2 as LQKENI. Trimming cost V 1 base and J 7 bases; bases outside gene matches: 1. The CDR3 nucleotides read TGTGCCAGCTCACCACGGACAGGGGACGGGGAGCTGTTTTTT. Encoded protein: CASSPRTGDGELFF.

This clonotype was seen a handful of times. The chain has TRBV21-1 and TRBJ2-2; the D call TRBD2 from the table was never checked on the DNA. TRBV21-1 is a listed pseudogene. The CDR3 runs to 17 residues. This CDR3 reads CASSDPLAGEDTGELFF. The CDR3 nucleotides are TGTGCCAGCAGCGACCCTCTAGCGGGGGAGGACACCGGGGAGCTGTTTTTT.

This rearrangement joins TRBV12-3 or TRBV12-4 to TRBJ1-5; 8 nucleotides match TRBD1. The CDR3 runs to 13 residues. The V segment lost 7 bases and the J segment 4 bases; nucleotides outside the gene matches: 3. CDR3 loop: CASNGQGNQPQHF. The CDR3 DNA follows: TGTGCCAGCAATGGACAGGGTAATCAGCCCCAGCATTTT.

The sample holds a few counts of this clonotype. CDR3 sequence (DNA): TGTGCTAGTGGCCTTGGGGGAGAGACCCAGTACTTC. This codes for CASGLGGETQYF. The gene calls are TRBV12-5 and TRBJ2-5; the D gene could be TRBD1 or TRBD2 (5 bases each). In germline, CDR1 is LGHNT, CDR2 FRNRAP. The CDR3 has 12 amino acids. The germline V and J ends were trimmed by 6 bases and 4 bases, with 9 bases remaining between them.

In this sample, this clonotype turned up a few times. This chain joins TRBV12-3 or TRBV12-4 and TRBJ1-1, with a tentative D call TRBD1 (5 bases). The CDR3 spans 13 residues. Trimming pared 6 bases from V and 5 bases from J, leaving 13 bases between. The CDR3 DNA reads TGTGCCAGCAGATCGCGGTGGGGGACTGAAGCTTTCTTT. It specifies CASRSRWGTEAFF.

The rearrangement joins TRBV6-5 to TRBJ2-7, with 10 bases matching TRBD1. This CDR3 is 15 amino acids long. Germline V gene lookup returns CDR1 MNHEY and CDR2 SVGAGI. The V segment lost 4 bases and the J segment 4 bases; nucleotides outside the gene matches: 7. CDR3 DNA sequence: TGTGCCAGCAGTTCCCGACAGGGGGCGAAGTACGAGCAGTACTTC. The encoded protein is CASSSRQGAKYEQYF.

The chain couples TRBV25-1 to TRBJ2-5; TRBD1 might be the D (5 bases). Germline values: CDR1 MGHDK, CDR2 SYGVNS. V shed 6 bases and J shed 1 base, with 9 bases lying between them. The CDR3 is made up of 13 amino acids. In DNA, the CDR3 is TGTGCCAGCAGAGGGGCTGCCCAAGAGACCCAGTACTTC. This codes for CASRGAAQETQYF.

This sequence joins TRBV5-1 and TRBJ1-6, with D possibly TRBD1 on 6 matching bases. Germline V lookup: CDR1 SGHRS, CDR2 YFSETQ. This CDR3 region has 18 residues. V lost 4 bases and J 6 bases, leaving 23 bases between the germline ends. The CDR3 DNA is TGCGCCAGCAGCCCCGATTTAACAGGGCTGGTTTTTAATTCACCCCTCCACTTT. It yields the protein CASSPDLTGLVFNSPLHF.

The chain recombines TRBV12-3 or TRBV12-4 with TRBJ2-1; D not resolved. This CDR3 is built from 14 residues. The germline V and J ends were trimmed by 1 base and 10 bases, with 14 bases remaining between them. The CDR3 protein is CASSLVLVTQEQFF. Written as DNA, the CDR3 is TGTGCCAGCAGTTTAGTCCTAGTTACCCAAGAGCAGTTCTTC.

In nucleotides, the CDR3 is TGCAGTGCGGCCAGGGGTAGCACAGATACGCAGTATTTT. Translated: CSAARGSTDTQYF. The chain couples TRBV20-1 to TRBJ2-3; D might be TRBD1 (6 bases). The CDR3 is 13 residues long. Between the trimmed V and J ends, which lost 6 bases and 0 bases, there was a span of 10 bases. Germline assignment: CDR1 DFQATT and CDR2 SNEGSKA (reference sequence).

The V and J genes are TRBV4-2 and TRBJ2-2, with no clear D. The germline gives CDR1 LGHNA, CDR2 YNFKEQ. The CDR3 extends over 15 amino acids. V was shortened by 1 base and J by 4 bases, with 10 bases between the two germline ends. The CDR3 region is CASSQGSQSTGELFF. The CDR3 DNA follows: TGTGCCAGCAGCCAAGGTTCCCAGAGCACCGGGGAGCTGTTTTTT.

This clonotype was found many times. V gene TRBV4-3 combines with J gene TRBJ1-1; no reliable D call. Looked up from germline, CDR1 is LGHNA and CDR2 is YSLEER. This CDR3 comprises 15 residues. Between the trimmed V and J ends, which lost 2 bases and 14 bases, there was a span of 24 bases. CDR3 sequence reads: CASSQTLGARTEEFF. DNA of the CDR3: TGCGCCAGCAGCCAAACCCTGGGCGCGCGCACCGAAGAATTCTTT.